The T cell receptor beta chain under discussion was sequenced for a study of cytomegalovirus exposure and HLA in healthy donors. The CDR3 has 14 amino acids. The germline V gene has CDR1 MNHNY and CDR2 SVGAGI (reference sequence). V lost 2 bases to trimming and J lost 7 bases, with 12 bases between them. Primers: 60 Vbeta forward and 13 Jbeta reverse. Repertoires were generated with immunoSEQ multiplex PCR, while TCRdb's copy carries only in-frame clones and drops some. The repertoire holds 150,000 to 200,000 clones, with approximately 81% as singletons. The rearrangement joins TRBV6-6 to TRBJ2-1, with a weak D call TRBD1 (5 bases). Sequenced sample: PBMCs. The source of this sequence is a woman in her 30s in good health and CMV-seronegative. The CDR3 here is CASSYLQGSNEQFF. The DNA for the CDR3 is TGTGCCAGCAGTTACCTTCAGGGTTCGAATGAGCAGTTCTTC.